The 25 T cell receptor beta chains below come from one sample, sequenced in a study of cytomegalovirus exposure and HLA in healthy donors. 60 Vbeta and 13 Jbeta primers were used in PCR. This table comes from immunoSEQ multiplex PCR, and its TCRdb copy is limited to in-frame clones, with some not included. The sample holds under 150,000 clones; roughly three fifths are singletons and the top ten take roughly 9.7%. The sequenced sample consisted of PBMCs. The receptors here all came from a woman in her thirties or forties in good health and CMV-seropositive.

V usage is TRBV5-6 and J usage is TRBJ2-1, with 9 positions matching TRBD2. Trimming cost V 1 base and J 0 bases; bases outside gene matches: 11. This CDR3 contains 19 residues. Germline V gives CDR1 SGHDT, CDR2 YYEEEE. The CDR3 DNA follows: TGTGCCAGCAGCTTGAGGGGGCTAATGCGGGGGGGCTCCTACAATGAGCAGTTCTTC. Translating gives CASSLRGLMRGGSYNEQFF.

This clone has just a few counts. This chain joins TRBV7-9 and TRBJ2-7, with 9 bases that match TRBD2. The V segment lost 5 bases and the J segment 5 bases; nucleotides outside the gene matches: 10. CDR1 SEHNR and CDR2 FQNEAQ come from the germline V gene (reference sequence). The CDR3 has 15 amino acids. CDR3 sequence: CASSPGLAESDEQYF. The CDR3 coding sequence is TGTGCCAGCAGCCCGGGACTAGCAGAATCCGACGAGCAGTACTTC.

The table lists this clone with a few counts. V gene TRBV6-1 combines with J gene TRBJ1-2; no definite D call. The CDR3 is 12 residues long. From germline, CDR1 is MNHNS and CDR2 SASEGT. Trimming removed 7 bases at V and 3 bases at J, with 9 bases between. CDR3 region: CASTLTYYGYTF. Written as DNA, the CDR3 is TGTGCCAGCACGCTGACTTACTATGGCTACACCTTC.

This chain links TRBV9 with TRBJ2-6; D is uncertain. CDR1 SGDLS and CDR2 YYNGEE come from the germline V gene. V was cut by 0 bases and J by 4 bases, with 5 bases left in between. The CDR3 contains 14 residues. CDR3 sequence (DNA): TGTGCCAGCAGCGTAGCGCGGGGGGCCAACGTCCTGACTTTC. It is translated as CASSVARGANVLTF.

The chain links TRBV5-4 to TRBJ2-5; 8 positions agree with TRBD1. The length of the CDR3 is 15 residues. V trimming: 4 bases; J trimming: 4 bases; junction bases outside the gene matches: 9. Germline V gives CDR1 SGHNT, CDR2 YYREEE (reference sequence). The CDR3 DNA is TGTGCCAGCAGCACAGCCGGGACAGGCCCAGAGACCCAGTACTTC. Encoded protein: CASSTAGTGPETQYF.

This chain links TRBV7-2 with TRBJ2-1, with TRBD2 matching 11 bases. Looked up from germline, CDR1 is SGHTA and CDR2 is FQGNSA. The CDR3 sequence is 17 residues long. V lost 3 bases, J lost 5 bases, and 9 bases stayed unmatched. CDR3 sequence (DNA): TGTGCCAGCAGCTTCGAGGTTATAGCGGGAGGGAACAATGAGCAGTTCTTC. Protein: CASSFEVIAGGNNEQFF.

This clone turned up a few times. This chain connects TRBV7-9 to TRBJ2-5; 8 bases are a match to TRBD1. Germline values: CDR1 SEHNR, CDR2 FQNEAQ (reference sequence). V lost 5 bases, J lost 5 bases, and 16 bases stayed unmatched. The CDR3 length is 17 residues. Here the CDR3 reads CASSTSDRVPFGETQYF. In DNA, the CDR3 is TGTGCCAGCAGCACTTCGGACAGGGTCCCCTTTGGGGAGACCCAGTACTTC.

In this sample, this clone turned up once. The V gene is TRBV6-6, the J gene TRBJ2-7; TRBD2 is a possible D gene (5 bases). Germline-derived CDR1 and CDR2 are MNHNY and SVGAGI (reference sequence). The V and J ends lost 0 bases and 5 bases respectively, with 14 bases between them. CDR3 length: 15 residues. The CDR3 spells CASSYSIGSLHEQYF. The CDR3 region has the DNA TGTGCCAGCAGTTACTCGATAGGGAGTCTCCACGAGCAGTACTTC.

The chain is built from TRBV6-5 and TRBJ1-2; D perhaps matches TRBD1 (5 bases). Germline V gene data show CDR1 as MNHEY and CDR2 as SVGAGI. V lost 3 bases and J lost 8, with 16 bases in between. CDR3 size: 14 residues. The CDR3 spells CASSYPQGSRGYTF. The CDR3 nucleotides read TGTGCCAGCAGTTATCCTCAGGGATCGCGAGGCTACACCTTC.

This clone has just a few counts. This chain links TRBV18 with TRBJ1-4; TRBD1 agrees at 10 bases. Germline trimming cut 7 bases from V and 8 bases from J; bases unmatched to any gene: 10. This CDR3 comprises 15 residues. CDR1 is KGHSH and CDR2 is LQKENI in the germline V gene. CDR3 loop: CASCPDRGRGEKLFF. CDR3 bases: TGTGCCAGCTGCCCCGACAGGGGGCGAGGGGAAAAACTGTTTTTT.

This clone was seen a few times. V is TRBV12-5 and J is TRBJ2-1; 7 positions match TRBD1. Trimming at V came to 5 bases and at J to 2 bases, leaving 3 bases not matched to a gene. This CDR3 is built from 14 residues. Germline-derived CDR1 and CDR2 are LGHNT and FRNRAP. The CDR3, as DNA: TGTGCTAGTGGTGGGACAGCTACCTACAATGAGCAGTTCTTC. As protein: CASGGTATYNEQFF.

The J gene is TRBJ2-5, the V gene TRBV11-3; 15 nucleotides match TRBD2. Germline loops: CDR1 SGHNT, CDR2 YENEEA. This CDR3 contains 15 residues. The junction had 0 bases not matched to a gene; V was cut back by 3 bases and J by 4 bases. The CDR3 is CASSLGLAGGETQYF. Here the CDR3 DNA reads TGTGCCAGCAGCTTGGGACTAGCGGGAGGAGAGACCCAGTACTTC.

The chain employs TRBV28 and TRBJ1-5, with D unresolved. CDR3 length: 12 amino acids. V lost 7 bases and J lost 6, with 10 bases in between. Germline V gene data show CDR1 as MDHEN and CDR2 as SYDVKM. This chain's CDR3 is CASTTGGQPQHF. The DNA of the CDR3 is TGTGCCAGCACCACGGGAGGTCAGCCCCAGCATTTT.

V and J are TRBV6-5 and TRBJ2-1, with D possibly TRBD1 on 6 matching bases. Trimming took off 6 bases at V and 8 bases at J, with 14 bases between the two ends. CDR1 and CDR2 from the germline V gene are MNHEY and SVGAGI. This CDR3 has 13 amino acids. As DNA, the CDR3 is TGTGCCAGCAGCCAACAGGGACGAGATGAGCAGTTCTTC. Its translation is CASSQQGRDEQFF.

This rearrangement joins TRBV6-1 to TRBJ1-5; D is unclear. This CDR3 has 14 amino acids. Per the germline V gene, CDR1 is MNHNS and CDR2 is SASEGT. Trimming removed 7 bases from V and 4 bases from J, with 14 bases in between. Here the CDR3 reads CASMGLGGNQPQHF. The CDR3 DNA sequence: TGTGCCAGCATGGGTCTGGGAGGGAATCAGCCCCAGCATTTT.

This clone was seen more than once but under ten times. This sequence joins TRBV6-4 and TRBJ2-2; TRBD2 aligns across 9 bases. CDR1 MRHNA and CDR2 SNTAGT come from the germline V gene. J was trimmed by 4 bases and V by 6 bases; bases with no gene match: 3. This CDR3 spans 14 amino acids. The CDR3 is CASRREGGTGELFF. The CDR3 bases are TGTGCCAGCAGGCGGGAGGGAGGCACCGGGGAGCTGTTTTTT.

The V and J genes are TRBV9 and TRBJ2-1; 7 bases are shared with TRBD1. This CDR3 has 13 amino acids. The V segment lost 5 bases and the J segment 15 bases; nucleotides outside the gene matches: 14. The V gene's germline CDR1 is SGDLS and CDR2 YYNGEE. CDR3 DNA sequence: TGTGCCAGCAGTTTAGGGGGCTGGAGCGAAGCGTTCTTC. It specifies CASSLGGWSEAFF. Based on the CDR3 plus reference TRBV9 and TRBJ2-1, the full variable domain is DSGVTQTPKHLITATGQRVTLRCSPRSGDLSVYWYQQSLDQGLQFLIQYYNGEERAKGNILERFSAQQFPDLHSELNLSSLELGDSALYFCASSLGGWSEAFFGPGTRLTVL.

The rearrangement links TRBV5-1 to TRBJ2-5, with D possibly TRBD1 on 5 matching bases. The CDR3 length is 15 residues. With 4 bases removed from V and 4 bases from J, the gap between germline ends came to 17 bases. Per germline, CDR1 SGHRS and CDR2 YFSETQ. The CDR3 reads CASSHTTGLRETQYF. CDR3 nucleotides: TGCGCCAGCAGCCACACCACAGGTCTAAGAGAGACCCAGTACTTC.

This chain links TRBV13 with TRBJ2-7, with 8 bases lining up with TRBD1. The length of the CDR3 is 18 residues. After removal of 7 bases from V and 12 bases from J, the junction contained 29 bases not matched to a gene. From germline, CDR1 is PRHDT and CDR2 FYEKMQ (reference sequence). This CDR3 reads CASTPRAGGLFNRGKRYF. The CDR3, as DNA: TGTGCCAGCACCCCACGGGCAGGGGGGCTTTTTAACAGGGGGAAGCGGTACTTC.

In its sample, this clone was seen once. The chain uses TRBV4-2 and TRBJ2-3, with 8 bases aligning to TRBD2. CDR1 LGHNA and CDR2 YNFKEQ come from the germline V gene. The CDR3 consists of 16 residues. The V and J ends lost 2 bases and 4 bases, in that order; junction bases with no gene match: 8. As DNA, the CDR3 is TGTGCCAGCAGCCAAAGTAGAGCGGGAGCGGCAGATACGCAGTATTTT. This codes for CASSQSRAGAADTQYF.

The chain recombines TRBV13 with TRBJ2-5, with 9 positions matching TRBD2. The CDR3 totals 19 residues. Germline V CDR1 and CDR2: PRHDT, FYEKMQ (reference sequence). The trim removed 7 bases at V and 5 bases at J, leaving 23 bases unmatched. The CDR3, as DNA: TGTGCCAGCACCGACCGGGGGGGGAAGGCGGGAGGGCCTCGTGAGACCCAGTACTTC. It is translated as CASTDRGGKAGGPRETQYF.

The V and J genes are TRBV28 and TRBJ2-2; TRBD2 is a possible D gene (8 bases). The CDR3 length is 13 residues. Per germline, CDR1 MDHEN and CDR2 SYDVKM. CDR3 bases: TGTGCTAGCGGGACAGTTGGACCCGGGGAGCTGTTTTTT. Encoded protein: CASGTVGPGELFF. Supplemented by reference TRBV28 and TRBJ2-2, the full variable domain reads DVKVTQSSRYLVKRTGEKVFLECVQDMDHENMFWYRQDPGLGLRLIYFSYDVKMKEKGDIPEGYSVSREKKERFSLILESASTNQTSMYLCASGTVGPGELFFGEGSRLTVL.

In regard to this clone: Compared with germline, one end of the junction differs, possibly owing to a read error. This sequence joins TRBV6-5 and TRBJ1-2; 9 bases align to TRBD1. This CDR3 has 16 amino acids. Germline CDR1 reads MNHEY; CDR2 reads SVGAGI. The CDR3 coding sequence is TGTGCCACCAGTTCAAGGAGAGGGACAGGGTTGTATGGCTACACCTTC. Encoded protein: CATSSRRGTGLYGYTF.

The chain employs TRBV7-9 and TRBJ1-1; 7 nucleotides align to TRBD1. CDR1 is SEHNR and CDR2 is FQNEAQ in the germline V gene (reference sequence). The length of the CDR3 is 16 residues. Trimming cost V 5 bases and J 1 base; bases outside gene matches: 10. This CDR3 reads CASSQERQGTNTEAFF. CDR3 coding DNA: TGTGCCAGCAGCCAAGAGAGACAGGGAACGAACACTGAAGCTTTCTTT.

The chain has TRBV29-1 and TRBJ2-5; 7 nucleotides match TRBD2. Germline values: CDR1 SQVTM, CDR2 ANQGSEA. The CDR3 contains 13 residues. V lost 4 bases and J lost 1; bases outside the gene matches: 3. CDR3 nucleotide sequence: TGCAGCGTTGGGGCGGGAGCCCAAGAGACCCAGTACTTC. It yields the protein CSVGAGAQETQYF. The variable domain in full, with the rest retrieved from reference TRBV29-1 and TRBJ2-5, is SAVISQKPSRDICQRGTSLTIQCQVDSQVTMMFWYRQQPGQSLTLIATANQGSEATYESGFVIDKFPISRPNLTFSTLTVSNMSPEDSSIYLCSVGAGAQETQYFGPGTRLLVL.